This T cell receptor beta chain was captured in a study of CD8 T cells in Susac syndrome. CD8+ and CD4+ T cells circulating in blood were sequenced for TCR beta. The RNA, roughly 0.45 to 1 ug, was put through reverse transcription using random hexamers. The immunoSEQ assay covered 54 Vbeta and 13 Jbeta segments for CDR3. TCRdb reprocessed the immunoSEQ multiplex PCR reads via MiXCR and lists one record per CDR3 protein. The sample holds roughly 200,000 distinct CDR3 sequences, roughly 94% seen once. With V trimmed by 4 bases and J by 5 bases, 16 bases remained unmatched. The CDR3 is 17 residues long. Germline-derived CDR1 and CDR2 are LGHDT and YNNKEL (reference sequence).

The receptor was derived from a human donor in good health. The sample was CD4+ T cells from PBMCs. The J gene is TRBJ2-5, the V gene TRBV3-1; TRBD1 agrees at 7 bases. The CDR3 DNA is TGTGCCAGCAGCCTGCAGGGACAGCCTACCATGCGGGAGACCCAGTACTTC. Translated: CASSLQGQPTMRETQYF.